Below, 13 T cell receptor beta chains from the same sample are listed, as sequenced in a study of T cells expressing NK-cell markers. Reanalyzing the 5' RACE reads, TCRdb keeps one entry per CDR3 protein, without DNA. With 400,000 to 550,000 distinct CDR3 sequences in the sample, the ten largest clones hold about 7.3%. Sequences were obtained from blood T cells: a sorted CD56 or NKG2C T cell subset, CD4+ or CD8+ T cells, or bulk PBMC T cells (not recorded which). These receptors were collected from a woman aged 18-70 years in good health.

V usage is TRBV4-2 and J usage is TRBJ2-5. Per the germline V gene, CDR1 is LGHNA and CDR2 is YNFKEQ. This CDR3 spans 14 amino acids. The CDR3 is CASSSVLGQETQYF.

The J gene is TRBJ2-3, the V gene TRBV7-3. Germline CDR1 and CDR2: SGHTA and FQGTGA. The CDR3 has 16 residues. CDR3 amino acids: CASSLWGSASTDTQYF.

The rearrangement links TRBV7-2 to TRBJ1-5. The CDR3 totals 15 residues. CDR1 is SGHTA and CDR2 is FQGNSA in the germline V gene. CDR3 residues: CASRLGGSSNQPQHF.

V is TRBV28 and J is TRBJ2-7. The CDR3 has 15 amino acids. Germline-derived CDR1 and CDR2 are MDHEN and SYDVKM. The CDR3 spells CATMDLVAGHYEQYF.

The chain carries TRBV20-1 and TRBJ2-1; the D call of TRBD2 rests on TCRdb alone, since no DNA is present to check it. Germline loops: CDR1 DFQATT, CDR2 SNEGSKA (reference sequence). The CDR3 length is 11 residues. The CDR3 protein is CSSGRAGEQFF.

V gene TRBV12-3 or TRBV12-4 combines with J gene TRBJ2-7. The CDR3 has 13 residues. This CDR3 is CASRPKYTYEQYF.

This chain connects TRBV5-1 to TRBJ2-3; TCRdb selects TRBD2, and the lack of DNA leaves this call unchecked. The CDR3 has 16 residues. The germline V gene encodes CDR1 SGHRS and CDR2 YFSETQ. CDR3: CASSLAGAGHTDTQYF. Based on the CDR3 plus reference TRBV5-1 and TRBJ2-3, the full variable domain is KAGVTQTPRYLIKTRGQQVTLSCSPISGHRSVSWYQQTPGQGLQFLFEYFSETQRNKGNFPGRFSGRQFSNSRSEMNVSTLELGDSALYLCASSLAGAGHTDTQYFGPGTRLTVL.

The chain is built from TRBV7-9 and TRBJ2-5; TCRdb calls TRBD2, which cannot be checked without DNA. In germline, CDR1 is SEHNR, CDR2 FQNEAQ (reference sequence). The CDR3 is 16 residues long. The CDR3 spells CASSFMAGGRWETQYF.

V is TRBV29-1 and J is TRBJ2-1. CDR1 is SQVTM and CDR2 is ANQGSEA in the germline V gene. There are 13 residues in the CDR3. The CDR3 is CSVELWENNEQFF.

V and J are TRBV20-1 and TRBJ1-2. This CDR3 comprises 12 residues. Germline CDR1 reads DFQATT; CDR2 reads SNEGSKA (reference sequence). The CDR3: CSARSQGGGYTF.

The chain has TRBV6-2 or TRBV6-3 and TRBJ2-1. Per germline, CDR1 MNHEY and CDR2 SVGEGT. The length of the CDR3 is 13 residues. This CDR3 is CASGTRVYNEQFF.

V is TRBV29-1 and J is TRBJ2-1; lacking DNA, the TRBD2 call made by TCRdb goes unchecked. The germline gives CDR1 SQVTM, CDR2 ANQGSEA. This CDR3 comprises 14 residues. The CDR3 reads CSVEIAGTYNEQFF.

CDR3: CASSSERKSSYNEQFF. The V gene is TRBV7-9, the J gene TRBJ2-1; TCRdb proposes TRBD2, but this gene call is untestable without DNA. This CDR3 comprises 16 residues. Germline V gene data show CDR1 as SEHNR and CDR2 as FQNEAQ (reference sequence).